This T cell receptor (beta chain) came from a study of graft-versus-host responses after intestinal transplantation. Study-wide background: As for transplant type, recipients had multivisceral, liver-intestinal, or isolated intestinal grafts. The recipients all started with anti-thymocyte globulin induction and then took tacrolimus and steroids for about three years.

Study-wide points: Within the allografts of patients who had graft-donor T cell macrochimerism, graft-versus-host to host-versus-graft clonal ratios were high. The highest levels of circulating GvH clones went along with early declines in HvG clones after transplant.

V was pared by 5 bases and J by 6 bases, with 7 bases of the junction left unmatched. Germline CDR1 is MNHEY and CDR2 is SVGAGI. The CDR3 totals 14 residues. Turning to this clone: Antigen unknown.

Sequencing used immunoSEQ multiplex PCR; TCRdb keeps in-frame clones, though not all of them. The sample lists about 88,000 clones, approximately 90% seen once, with approximately 0.3% in the top ten. This chain connects TRBV6-5 to TRBJ2-7; 10 bases match TRBD2. This TCR was sampled from a human donor who was the organ donor for an intestinal transplant. This specimen was unstimulated CD4+ T cells sorted from spleen or lymph node cells, taken before transplant. The CDR3: CASSLAGAQLEQYF. For the CDR3, the DNA is TGTGCCAGCAGTCTAGCGGGAGCTCAGCTCGAGCAGTACTTC.